This T cell receptor (beta chain) stems from a study of cytomegalovirus exposure and HLA in healthy donors. CDR3 length equals 16 residues. CDR1 LGHNA and CDR2 YNFKEQ come from the germline V gene. After removal of 4 bases from V and 7 bases from J, the junction contained 8 bases not matched to a gene. Amplification used 60 Vbeta primers and 13 Jbeta primers. Data came from immunoSEQ multiplex PCR; TCRdb stores just in-frame clones and leaves some out. Here the sample spans fewer than 200,000 clones, roughly 85% being singletons. The TCR originated in a woman aged 25 to 39 in good health and CMV-seronegative. The source material was PBMCs. V usage is TRBV4-2 and J usage is TRBJ1-6; 9 nucleotides line up with TRBD1. In DNA form, the CDR3 reads TGTGCCAGCAGCCGGGGGGTTACAGGGGGCAATTCACCCCTCCACTTT. Amino acid sequence: CASSRGVTGGNSPLHF.